The 26 T cell receptor beta chains presented below share a single source sample, sequenced in a study of blood T cell repertoires in COVID-19. Data came from immunoSEQ multiplex PCR; TCRdb stores just in-frame clones and leaves some out. The table has 150,000 to 170,000 clones, about 89% seen once; the top ten hold about 0.55%. The sample consisted of peripheral blood. All receptors come from a man aged 50 to 59 with acute or convalescent COVID-19.

The chain recombines TRBV27 with TRBJ1-5; 7 bases fit TRBD1. CDR3 length: 14 residues. V gave up 5 bases and J gave up 6 bases; unmatched junction bases: 7. Per the germline V gene, CDR1 is MNHEY and CDR2 is SMNVEV (reference sequence). For the CDR3, the DNA is TGTGCCAGCAGTCGGGACAGCCCTTTTCAGCCCCAGCATTTT. It is translated as CASSRDSPFQPQHF.

The genes are TRBV7-9 and TRBJ1-3; D not certain. Trimming shortened V by 2 bases and J by 0 bases, and 8 bases separated the two germline ends. This CDR3 region has 15 residues. Per the germline V gene, CDR1 is SEHNR and CDR2 is FQNEAQ (reference sequence). CDR3 nucleotides: TGTGCCAGCAGCTTAAGCTACCGCTCTGGAAACACCATATATTTT. Amino acid sequence: CASSLSYRSGNTIYF.

V gene TRBV15 combines with J gene TRBJ2-5, with D unresolved. The CDR3 extends over 19 amino acids. Deletions cut 0 bases from V and 2 bases from J, with 22 bases between. CDR1 is LNHNV and CDR2 is YYDKDF in the germline V gene (reference sequence). The DNA for the CDR3 is TGTGCCACCAGCAGAGATTTGGTGAATCGGTGGGCTGGGCAAGAGACCCAGTACTTC. This gives the protein CATSRDLVNRWAGQETQYF.

This clone was found a few times. The chain carries TRBV7-3 and TRBJ2-3; possibly TRBD1 for D (8 bases). Germline CDR1 reads SGHTA; CDR2 reads FQGTGA. Trimming removed 8 bases from V and 4 bases from J, with 31 bases in between. This CDR3 has 19 amino acids. The DNA of the CDR3 is TGTGCCAGCGGAAAGGGAGGGGACAGGAGCTATAATCTTTCAGATACGCAGTATTTT. This gives the protein CASGKGGDRSYNLSDTQYF.

The chain is built from TRBV19 and TRBJ1-5; 7 nucleotides agree with TRBD1. CDR1 LNHDA and CDR2 SQIVND come from the germline V gene (reference sequence). Unmatched junction bases numbered 17, after V lost 5 bases and J lost 7 bases. The CDR3 runs 17 residues. The CDR3 loop is CASSRQKRQGPKQPQHF. The DNA of the CDR3 is TGTGCCAGTAGTCGGCAGAAGAGACAGGGACCAAAACAGCCCCAGCATTTT.

The chain is built from TRBV6-2 or TRBV6-3 and TRBJ2-7; tentatively, D is TRBD1 (6 bases). The CDR3 spans 14 residues. The germline V gene encodes CDR1 MNHEY and CDR2 SVGEGT. Trimming stripped 4 bases from V and 4 bases from J, with 14 bases between. CDR3 residues: CASSSWGRGYEQYF. In nucleotides, the CDR3 is TGTGCCAGCAGTTCGTGGGGCAGGGGTTACGAGCAGTACTTC.

V and J are TRBV2 and TRBJ2-6; TRBD2 matches 8 bases. The CDR3 contains 17 residues. Germline V lookup: CDR1 SNHLY, CDR2 FYNNEI. The trim removed 7 bases at V and 3 bases at J, leaving 11 bases unmatched. The CDR3: CASTHGAGVSGANVLTF. The CDR3, as DNA: TGTGCCAGCACTCACGGAGCGGGAGTGAGTGGGGCCAACGTCCTGACTTTC. Variable domain in full (rest from reference TRBV2 and TRBJ2-6): EPEVTQTPSHQVTQMGQEVILRCVPISNHLYFYWYRQILGQKVEFLVSFYNNEISEKSEIFDDQFSVERPDGSNFTLKIRSTKLEDSAMYFCASTHGAGVSGANVLTFGAGSRLTVL.

This sequence joins TRBV4-2 and TRBJ1-2; D is perhaps TRBD1 (5 bases). V lost 3 bases and J lost 8, with 19 bases in between. The CDR3 loop spans 15 amino acids. From germline, CDR1 is LGHNA and CDR2 YNFKEQ. In DNA, the CDR3 is TGTGCCAGCAGCCATCCACCTCAGGGTCATGTAGGCTACACCTTC. It codes for CASSHPPQGHVGYTF.

This sequence joins TRBV19 and TRBJ2-2; 8 bases are shared with TRBD2. Germline trimming cut 5 bases from V and 1 base from J; bases unmatched to any gene: 12. The germline CDR1 and CDR2 sequences are LNHDA and SQIVND (reference sequence). CDR3 size: 18 residues. The CDR3 region has the DNA TGTGCCAGTAGTCCTGCCTTCCGTAGCGGGGTGAACACCGGGGAGCTGTTTTTT. Translation gives CASSPAFRSGVNTGELFF.

This chain joins TRBV2 and TRBJ1-1; weak D call: TRBD1 (5 bases). Trimming shortened V by 2 bases and J by 0 bases, and 13 bases separated the two germline ends. CDR3 length: 16 amino acids. Per germline, CDR1 SNHLY and CDR2 FYNNEI. This CDR3 reads CASSERGRLLNTEAFF. The CDR3 nucleotides are TGTGCCAGCAGTGAACGGGGGAGGTTATTGAACACTGAAGCTTTCTTT.

The rearrangement uses TRBV7-9 and TRBJ2-1, with 7 bases aligning to TRBD2. CDR3 length: 17 residues. Germline CDR1 SEHNR, CDR2 FQNEAQ (reference sequence). With V trimmed by 5 bases and J by 8 bases, 18 bases remained unmatched. The CDR3 DNA follows: TGTGCCAGCAGCCTCCTAGGGAGGGTGCGGGATCGGGATGAGCAGTTCTTC. This encodes CASSLLGRVRDRDEQFF.

To note about this clone: This specimen includes other DNA sequences encoding the same CDR3. The V and J genes are TRBV6-5 and TRBJ1-1; 8 bases are a match to TRBD1. CDR1 and CDR2 from the germline V gene are MNHEY and SVGAGI. CDR3 length: 14 amino acids. The trim removed 5 bases at V and 4 bases at J, leaving 6 bases unmatched. CDR3 residues: CASSRTGFGTEAFF. CDR3 bases: TGTGCCAGCAGTAGGACAGGGTTCGGCACTGAAGCTTTCTTT.

This chain uses TRBV19 with TRBJ1-5; no firm D call. The CDR3 length is 15 residues. Trimming left V 3 bases short and J 5 bases short, with 14 bases between. Germline loops: CDR1 LNHDA, CDR2 SQIVND (reference sequence). For the CDR3, the DNA is TGTGCCAGTAGTATCGGGATATCACTACATCAGCCCCAGCATTTT. Encoded protein: CASSIGISLHQPQHF.

The J gene is TRBJ2-3, the V gene TRBV25-1; 9 bases match TRBD1. Germline-derived CDR1 and CDR2 are MGHDK and SYGVNS. V lost 3 bases, J lost 2 bases, and 9 bases stayed unmatched. The CDR3 has 17 residues. Here the CDR3 reads CASSDLRQGGFTDTQYF. CDR3 coding DNA: TGTGCCAGCAGTGACCTCCGACAGGGGGGCTTCACAGATACGCAGTATTTT.

The chain is built from TRBV28 and TRBJ1-2; 9 nucleotides align to TRBD1. Germline-derived CDR1 and CDR2 are MDHEN and SYDVKM. This CDR3 has 16 residues. Trimming cost V 6 bases and J 3 bases; bases outside gene matches: 11. The CDR3 region is CASRWTGVRMDYGYTF. The DNA of the CDR3 is TGTGCCAGCAGATGGACAGGGGTCCGTATGGACTATGGCTACACCTTC.

This clone was recorded once. V gene TRBV5-1 combines with J gene TRBJ2-7; 9 nucleotides agree with TRBD1. Germline lookup yields CDR1 SGHRS and CDR2 YFSETQ. J gave up 6 bases and V 0 bases, and 7 bases lay outside the gene matches. The CDR3 is 15 amino acids. CDR3 protein: CASSLAGTGNPEQYF. CDR3 DNA: TGCGCCAGCAGCTTGGCTGGGACAGGGAATCCCGAGCAGTACTTC.

The chain uses TRBV5-1 and TRBJ1-2; TRBD1 matches at 11 bases. The CDR3 has 13 residues. Trimming removed 4 bases from V and 7 bases from J; junction bases left unmatched: 3. CDR1 and CDR2 (germline): SGHRS, YFSETQ. In DNA form, the CDR3 reads TGCGCCAGCAGCCCGGACAGGGGGCCTGGCTACACCTTC. Its protein product is CASSPDRGPGYTF.

CDR3 sequence (DNA): TGTGCCAGCAGTTTTAGTAATGACTATGGCTACACCTTC. Translation: CASSFSNDYGYTF. The V and J genes are TRBV27 and TRBJ1-2; D is unclear. The germline CDR1 and CDR2 sequences are MNHEY and SMNVEV (reference sequence). The V end was cut by 3 bases, the J end by 3 bases, with 8 bases between. CDR3 size: 13 residues.

V usage is TRBV6-2 or TRBV6-3 and J usage is TRBJ2-5, with 11 bases identical to TRBD1. CDR3 length: 16 residues. Losses at the gene ends were 2 bases for V and 4 bases for J; bases not matched to a gene: 6. CDR1 and CDR2 from the germline V gene are MNHEY and SVGEGT. The CDR3 DNA sequence: TGTGCCAGCAGTTACCACGGACAGGGGGCCAGAGAGACCCAGTACTTC. This encodes CASSYHGQGARETQYF.

The chain uses TRBV6-5 and TRBJ2-2; D is ambiguous. Germline CDR1 reads MNHEY; CDR2 reads SVGAGI. The CDR3 length is 12 residues. Trimming removed 5 bases from V and 7 bases from J, with 8 bases in between. This chain's CDR3 is CASSPRIGELFF. The CDR3 DNA follows: TGTGCCAGCAGTCCGCGTATCGGGGAGCTGTTTTTT.

V gene TRBV10-3 combines with J gene TRBJ2-1; 8 nucleotides match TRBD2. This CDR3 contains 16 residues. Germline V gene lookup returns CDR1 ENHRY and CDR2 SYGVKD. V was pared by 3 bases and J by 7 bases, with 11 bases of the junction left unmatched. CDR3 loop: CAISEILTGGPNEQFF. CDR3 coding DNA: TGTGCCATCAGTGAAATCCTTACGGGGGGGCCGAATGAGCAGTTCTTC.

The rearrangement links TRBV9 to TRBJ2-6; no firm D call. Trimming cost V 0 bases and J 0 bases, with 16 bases left between them. The germline CDR1 and CDR2 sequences are SGDLS and YYNGEE. CDR3 size: 19 residues. In nucleotides, the CDR3 is TGTGCCAGCAGCGTAGGATTGTCCCAACAGTCCTCTGGGGCCAACGTCCTGACTTTC. Residues: CASSVGLSQQSSGANVLTF.

The chain couples TRBV3-1 (or the pseudogene TRBV3-2) to TRBJ1-2, with 8 nucleotides matching TRBD1. This CDR3 contains 17 residues. Germline CDR1 and CDR2: LGHDT and YNNKEL (reference sequence). The ends lost 4 bases at V and 2 bases at J; junction bases unmatched: 12. This CDR3 reads CASSLQDREVWNYGYTF. CDR3 bases: TGTGCCAGCAGCCTACAGGACAGGGAGGTCTGGAACTATGGCTACACCTTC.

This chain links TRBV2 with TRBJ2-3; D possibly corresponds to TRBD1 (5 bases). This CDR3 region has 14 residues. V was pared by 3 bases and J by 3 bases, with 10 bases between. Germline V gene data show CDR1 as SNHLY and CDR2 as FYNNEI. In nucleotides, the CDR3 is TGTGCCAGCAGTGACAGGGTAAATACAGATACGCAGTATTTT. Protein: CASSDRVNTDTQYF.

The J gene is TRBJ2-7, the V gene TRBV2; possibly TRBD2 for D (6 bases). Germline lookup yields CDR1 SNHLY and CDR2 FYNNEI. The CDR3 has 12 residues. V shed 8 bases and J shed 2 bases, with 10 bases lying between them. The CDR3 sequence is CASGRGAYEQYV. As DNA, the CDR3 is TGTGCCAGCGGGCGCGGGGCCTACGAGCAGTACGTC.

The chain joins TRBV30 to TRBJ1-5, with D unresolved. This CDR3 has 12 amino acids. V lost 4 bases and J 11 bases, leaving 15 bases between the germline ends. Germline V gene lookup returns CDR1 GTSNPN and CDR2 SVGIG (reference sequence). The CDR3 DNA sequence: TGTGCCTGGAAATCATCGCAGAGGGCCCAGCATTTT. It specifies CAWKSSQRAQHF.